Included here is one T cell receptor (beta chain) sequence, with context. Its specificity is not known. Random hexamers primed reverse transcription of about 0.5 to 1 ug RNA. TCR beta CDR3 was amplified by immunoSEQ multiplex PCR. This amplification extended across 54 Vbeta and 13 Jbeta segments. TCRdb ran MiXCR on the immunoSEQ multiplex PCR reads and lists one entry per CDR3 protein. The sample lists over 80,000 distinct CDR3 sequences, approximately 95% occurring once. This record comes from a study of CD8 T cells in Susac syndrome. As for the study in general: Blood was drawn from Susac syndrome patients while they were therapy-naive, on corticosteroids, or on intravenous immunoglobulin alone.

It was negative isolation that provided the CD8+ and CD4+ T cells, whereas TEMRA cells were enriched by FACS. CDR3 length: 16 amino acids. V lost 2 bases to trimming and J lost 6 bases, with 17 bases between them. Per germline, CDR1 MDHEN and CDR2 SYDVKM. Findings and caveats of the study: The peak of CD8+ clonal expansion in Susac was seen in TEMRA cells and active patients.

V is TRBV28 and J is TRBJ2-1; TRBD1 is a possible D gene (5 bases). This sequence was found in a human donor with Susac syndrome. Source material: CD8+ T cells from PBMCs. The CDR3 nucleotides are TGTGCCAGCAGTTTAGTTTTAGGGGCAGCCGCCAATGAGCAGTTCTTC. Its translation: CASSLVLGAAANEQFF.